This T cell receptor beta chain was identified during a study of T cells in Graves' hyperthyroidism and ophthalmopathy. Germline V gene lookup returns CDR1 MNHNS and CDR2 SASEGT. V was pared by 5 bases and J by 8 bases, with 9 bases of the junction left unmatched. This CDR3 contains 14 residues. Thyroid ultrasound, orbital computed tomography, clinical symptoms, and serum thyroxine and TRAb underpinned diagnoses. Fresh peripheral blood, 9.5 to 10 ml of it, supplied the PBMCs. This clonotype occurred many times. TCR beta CDR3 sequences were amplified from RNA transcripts. Researchers ran a first-round RT-PCR on the TCR CDR3 using the HTBI primer set. TCRdb reprocessed the multiplex PCR reads with MiXCR, giving one entry per CDR3 protein. This table holds 600,000 or so distinct CDR3 sequences, roughly 15% found once.

V gene TRBV6-1 combines with J gene TRBJ1-5; the match to TRBD1 covers 7 bases. This TCR derives from a woman younger than 45 with Graves' hyperthyroidism. The specimen sequenced was blood. CDR3 DNA sequence: TGTGCCAGCAGTTCCGGGACAGTAAAAGAGCCCCAGCATTTT. Its translation is CASSSGTVKEPQHF.